This T cell receptor beta chain emerged from a study of shared clonotypes between healthy human individuals. Overall study results and limits: What naive subsets generally showed was a larger estimated richness than memory subsets showed.

The germline V gene encodes CDR1 SGHRS and CDR2 YFSETQ. Trimming cost V 4 bases and J 6 bases, with 10 bases left between them. The length of the CDR3 is 13 residues. The protocol was immunoSEQ multiplex PCR, while the TCRdb copy is restricted to in-frame clones and leaves out a portion. The sample lists approximately 2.3 million clones; approximately 95% were seen once. Turning to this clone: As yet, its antigen is unknown. Different DNA sequences within this sample yield the same CDR3.

The rearrangement uses TRBV5-1 and TRBJ2-2; D perhaps matches TRBD2 (6 bases). The material sequenced was naive CD4+ T cells from PBMCs. As for subset: CD45RA+ positively selected. This clonotype originated in a man aged 18 to 29 in good health. Some clones in this sample may be carry-over from other donors' samples. DNA for the CDR3: TGCGCCAGCAGCGGAGGGTGGGCCGGGGAGCTGTTTTTT. This gives the protein CASSGGWAGELFF.